This T cell receptor beta chain was documented in a study of blood T cell repertoires in COVID-19. Turning to the study itself: Sites across the United States, Italy and Spain contributed samples from acute and convalescent COVID-19.

CDR1 is LGHNA, CDR2 YSLEER, per germline. V dropped 2 bases and J dropped 4; count of bases not matched to a gene: 7. The CDR3 runs to 15 residues. Original handling: Estimated nucleated cell counts came from reference gene primer amplification. This table comes from immunoSEQ multiplex PCR, and its TCRdb copy is limited to in-frame clones, with some not included. Clone size and V and J calls were adopted from that table, with D and trimming inferred from the DNA. Of fewer than 500,000 clones listed, 70% to 90% are singletons. Recruitment covered about two dozen US areas and drew participants whose ages spanned about 18 to 100 years. Cohorts were determined from participant-reported clinical history.

The source of this sequence is a woman in her late teens or twenties with acute COVID-19. V gene TRBV4-3 combines with J gene TRBJ2-5; 7 bases match TRBD1. The sample comprised PBMCs or T cells enriched from blood (not recorded which). CDR3 protein: CASSQNRGSGETQYF. CDR3 DNA sequence: TGCGCCAGCAGCCAAAACAGGGGTTCCGGAGAGACCCAGTACTTC.